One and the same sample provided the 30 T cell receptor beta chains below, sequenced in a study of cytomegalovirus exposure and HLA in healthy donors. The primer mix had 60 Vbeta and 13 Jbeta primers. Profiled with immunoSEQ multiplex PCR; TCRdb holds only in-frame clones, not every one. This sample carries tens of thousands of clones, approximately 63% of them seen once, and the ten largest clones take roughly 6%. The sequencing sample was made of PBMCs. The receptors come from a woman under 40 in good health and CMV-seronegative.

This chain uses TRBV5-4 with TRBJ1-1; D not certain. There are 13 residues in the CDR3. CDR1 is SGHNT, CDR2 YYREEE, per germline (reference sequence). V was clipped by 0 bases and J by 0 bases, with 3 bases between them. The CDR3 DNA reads TGTGCCAGCAGCTTGGTAATGAACACTGAAGCTTTCTTT. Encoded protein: CASSLVMNTEAFF.

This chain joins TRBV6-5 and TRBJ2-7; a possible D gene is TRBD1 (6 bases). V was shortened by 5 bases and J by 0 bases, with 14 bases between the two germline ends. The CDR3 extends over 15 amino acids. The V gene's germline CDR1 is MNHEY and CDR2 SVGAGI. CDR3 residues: CASSRQVPSSYEQYF. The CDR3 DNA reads TGTGCCAGCAGTCGACAGGTCCCAAGCTCCTACGAGCAGTACTTC.

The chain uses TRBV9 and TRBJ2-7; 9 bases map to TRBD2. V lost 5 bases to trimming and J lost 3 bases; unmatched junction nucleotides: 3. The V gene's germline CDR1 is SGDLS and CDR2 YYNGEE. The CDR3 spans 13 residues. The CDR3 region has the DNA TGTGCCAGCAGTAGCGGGAGAAACTACGAGCAGTACTTC. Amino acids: CASSSGRNYEQYF.

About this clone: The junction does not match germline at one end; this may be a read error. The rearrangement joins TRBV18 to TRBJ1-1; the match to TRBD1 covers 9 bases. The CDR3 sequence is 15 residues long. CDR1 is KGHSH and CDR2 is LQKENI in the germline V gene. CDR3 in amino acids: CASSPQGAVNTEAFF. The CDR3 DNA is TGTGCCAGCTCCCCACAGGGGGCGGTGAACACTGAAGCTTTCTTT.

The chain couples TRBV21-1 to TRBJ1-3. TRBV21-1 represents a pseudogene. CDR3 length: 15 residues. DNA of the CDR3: TGTGCCAGCAGCAGGCCTCGGGGCTCTGGAAACACCATATATTTT. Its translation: CASSRPRGSGNTIYF.

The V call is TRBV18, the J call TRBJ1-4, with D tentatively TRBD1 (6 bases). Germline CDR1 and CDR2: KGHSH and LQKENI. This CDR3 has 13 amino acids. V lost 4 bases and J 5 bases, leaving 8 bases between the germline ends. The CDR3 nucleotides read TGTGCCAGCTCACGTGGACAGAATGAAAAACTGTTTTTT. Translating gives CASSRGQNEKLFF.

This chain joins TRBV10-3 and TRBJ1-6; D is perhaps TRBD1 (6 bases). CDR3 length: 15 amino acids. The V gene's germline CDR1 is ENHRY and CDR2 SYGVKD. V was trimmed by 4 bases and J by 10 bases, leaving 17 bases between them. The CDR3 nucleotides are TGTGCCATCAGTGGAACGGACAGCGGAGTCTCACCCCTCCACTTT. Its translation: CAISGTDSGVSPLHF.

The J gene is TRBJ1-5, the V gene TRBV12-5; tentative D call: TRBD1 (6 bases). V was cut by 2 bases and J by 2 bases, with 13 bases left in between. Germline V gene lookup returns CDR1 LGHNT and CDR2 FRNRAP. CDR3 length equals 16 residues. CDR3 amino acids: CASGLIRGSGNQPQHF. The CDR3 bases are TGTGCTAGTGGTTTGATCAGGGGTTCAGGCAATCAGCCCCAGCATTTT.

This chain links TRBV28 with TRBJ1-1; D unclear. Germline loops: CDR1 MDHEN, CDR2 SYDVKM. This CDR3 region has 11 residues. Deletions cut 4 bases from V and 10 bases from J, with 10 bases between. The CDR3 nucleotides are TGTGCCAGCAGTTACGGTGTTGGAGCTTTCTTT. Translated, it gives CASSYGVGAFF.

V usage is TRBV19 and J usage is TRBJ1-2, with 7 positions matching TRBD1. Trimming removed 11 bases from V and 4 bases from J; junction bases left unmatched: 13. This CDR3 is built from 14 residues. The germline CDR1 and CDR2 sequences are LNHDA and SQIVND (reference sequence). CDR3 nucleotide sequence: TGTGCCGCCAAGAAGGGGGCAAGTGGCTATGGCTACACCTTC. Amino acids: CAAKKGASGYGYTF.

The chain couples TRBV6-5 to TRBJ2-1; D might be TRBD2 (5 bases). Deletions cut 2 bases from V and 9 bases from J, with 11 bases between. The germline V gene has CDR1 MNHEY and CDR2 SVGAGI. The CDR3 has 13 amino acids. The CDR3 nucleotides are TGTGCCAGCAGTTACCTAGCCCCGAGTGAGCAGTTCTTC. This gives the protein CASSYLAPSEQFF.

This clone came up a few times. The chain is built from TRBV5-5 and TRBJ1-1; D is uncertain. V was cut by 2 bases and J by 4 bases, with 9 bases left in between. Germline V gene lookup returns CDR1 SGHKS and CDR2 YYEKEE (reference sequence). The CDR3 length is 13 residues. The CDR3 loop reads CASSFISGTEAFF. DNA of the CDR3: TGTGCCAGCAGCTTTATCAGTGGCACTGAAGCTTTCTTT.

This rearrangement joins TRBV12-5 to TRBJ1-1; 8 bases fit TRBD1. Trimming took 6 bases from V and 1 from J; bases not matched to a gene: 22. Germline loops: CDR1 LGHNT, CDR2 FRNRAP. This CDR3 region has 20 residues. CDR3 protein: CASGLRGQGELIGSNTEAFF. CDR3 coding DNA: TGTGCTAGTGGCTTGAGAGGACAGGGTGAACTCATAGGGTCGAACACTGAAGCTTTCTTT.

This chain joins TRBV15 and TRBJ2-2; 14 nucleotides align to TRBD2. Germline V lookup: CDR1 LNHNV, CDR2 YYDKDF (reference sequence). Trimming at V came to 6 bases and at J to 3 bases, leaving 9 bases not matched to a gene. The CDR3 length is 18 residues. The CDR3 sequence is CATSSGLAGGHYTGELFF. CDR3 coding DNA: TGTGCCACCAGTTCTGGACTAGCGGGGGGACATTACACCGGGGAGCTGTTTTTT.

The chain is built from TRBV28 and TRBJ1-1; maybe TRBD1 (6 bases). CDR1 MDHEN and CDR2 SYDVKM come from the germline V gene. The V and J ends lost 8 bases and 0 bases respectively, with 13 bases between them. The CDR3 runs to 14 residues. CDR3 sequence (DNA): TGTGCCAGCGTTGGGGGCTGGGTGAACACTGAAGCTTTCTTT. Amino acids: CASVGGWVNTEAFF.

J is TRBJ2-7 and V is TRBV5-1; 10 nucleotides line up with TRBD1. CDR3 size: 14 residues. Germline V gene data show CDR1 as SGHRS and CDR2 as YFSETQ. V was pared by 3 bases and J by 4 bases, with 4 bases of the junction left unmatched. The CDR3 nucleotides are TGCGCCAGCAGCTCGGGACAGGGGCGATACGAGCAGTACTTC. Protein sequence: CASSSGQGRYEQYF.

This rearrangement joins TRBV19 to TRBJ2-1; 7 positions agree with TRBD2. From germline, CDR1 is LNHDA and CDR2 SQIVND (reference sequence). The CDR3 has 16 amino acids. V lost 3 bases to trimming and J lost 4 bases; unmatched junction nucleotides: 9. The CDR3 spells CASSIAASGLYNEQFF. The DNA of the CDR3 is TGTGCCAGTAGTATTGCGGCTAGCGGCCTTTACAATGAGCAGTTCTTC.

CDR3: CASSEVGAGVDTQYF. CDR3 DNA sequence: TGTGCCAGCAGTGAAGTCGGGGCGGGAGTAGATACGCAGTATTTT. The gene calls are TRBV2 and TRBJ2-3, with 7 bases that match TRBD2. V was pared by 1 base and J by 5 bases, with 6 bases of the junction left unmatched. This CDR3 is built from 15 residues. Germline CDR1 and CDR2: SNHLY and FYNNEI.

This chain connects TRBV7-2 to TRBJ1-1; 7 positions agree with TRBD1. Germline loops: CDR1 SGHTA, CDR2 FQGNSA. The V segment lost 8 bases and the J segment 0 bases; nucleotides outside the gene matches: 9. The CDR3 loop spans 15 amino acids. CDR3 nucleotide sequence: TGTGCCAGCGGGGGACAGTTGGTTCTGAACACTGAAGCTTTCTTT. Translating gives CASGGQLVLNTEAFF.

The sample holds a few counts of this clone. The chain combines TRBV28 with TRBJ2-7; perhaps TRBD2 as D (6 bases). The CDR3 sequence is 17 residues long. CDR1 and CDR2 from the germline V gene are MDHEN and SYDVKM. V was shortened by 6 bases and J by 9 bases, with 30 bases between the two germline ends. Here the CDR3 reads CASRPTSSSAIGVGQYF. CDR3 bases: TGTGCCAGCAGACCAACGTCATCTAGCGCTATTGGGGTTGGGCAGTACTTC.

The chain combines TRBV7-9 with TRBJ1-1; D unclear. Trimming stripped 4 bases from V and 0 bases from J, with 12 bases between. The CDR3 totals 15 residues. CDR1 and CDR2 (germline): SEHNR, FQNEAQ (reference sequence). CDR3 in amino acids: CASSSSLFLNTEAFF. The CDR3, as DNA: TGTGCCAGCAGCTCGAGTCTATTTCTGAACACTGAAGCTTTCTTT.

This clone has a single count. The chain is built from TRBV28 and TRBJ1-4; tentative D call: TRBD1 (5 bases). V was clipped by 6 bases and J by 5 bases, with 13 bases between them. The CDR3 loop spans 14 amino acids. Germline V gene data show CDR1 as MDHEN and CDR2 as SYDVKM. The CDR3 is CASRQPNRNEKLFF. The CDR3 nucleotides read TGTGCCAGCAGACAACCGAACAGGAATGAAAAACTGTTTTTT.

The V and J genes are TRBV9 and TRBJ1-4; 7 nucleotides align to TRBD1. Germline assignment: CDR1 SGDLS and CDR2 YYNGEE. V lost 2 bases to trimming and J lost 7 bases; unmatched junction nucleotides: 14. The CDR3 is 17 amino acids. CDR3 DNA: TGTGCCAGCAGCGTCTCCTCCCTAACAGGGGCGGGTGAAAAACTGTTTTTT. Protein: CASSVSSLTGAGEKLFF.

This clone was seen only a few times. The CDR3, as DNA: TGTGCCAGCAGGGCGGGACGGAGTAATCAGCCCCAGCATTTT. Translating gives CASRAGRSNQPQHF. V gene TRBV2 combines with J gene TRBJ1-5; D is perhaps TRBD1 (5 bases). CDR1 SNHLY and CDR2 FYNNEI come from the germline V gene. This CDR3 is 14 amino acids long. V shed 6 bases and J shed 4 bases, with 13 bases lying between them.

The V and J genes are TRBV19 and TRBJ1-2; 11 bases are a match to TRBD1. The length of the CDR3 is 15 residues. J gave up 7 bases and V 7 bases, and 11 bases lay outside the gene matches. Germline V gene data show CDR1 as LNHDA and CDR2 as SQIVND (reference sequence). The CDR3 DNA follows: TGTGCCAGTACCTTGACCTCAGGACAGGGGGCTGGCTACACCTTC. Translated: CASTLTSGQGAGYTF.

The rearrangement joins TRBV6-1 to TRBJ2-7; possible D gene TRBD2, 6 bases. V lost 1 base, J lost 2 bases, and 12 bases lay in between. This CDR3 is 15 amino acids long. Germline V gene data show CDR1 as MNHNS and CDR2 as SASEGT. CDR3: CASSEERGRTYEQYF. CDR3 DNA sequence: TGTGCCAGCAGTGAAGAACGGGGGAGGACCTACGAGCAGTACTTC.

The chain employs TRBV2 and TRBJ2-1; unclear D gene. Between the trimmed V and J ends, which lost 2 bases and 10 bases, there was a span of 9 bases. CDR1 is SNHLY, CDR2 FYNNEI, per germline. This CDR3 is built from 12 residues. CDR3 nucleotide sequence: TGTGCCAGCAGTGAAACCCCGCGGGAGCAGTTCTTC. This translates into CASSETPREQFF.

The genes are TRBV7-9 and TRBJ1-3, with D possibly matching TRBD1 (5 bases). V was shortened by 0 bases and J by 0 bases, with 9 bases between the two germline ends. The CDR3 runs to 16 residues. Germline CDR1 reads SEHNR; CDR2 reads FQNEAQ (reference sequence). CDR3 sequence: CASSLARGSSGNTIYF. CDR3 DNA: TGTGCCAGCAGCTTAGCGCGGGGGAGCTCTGGAAACACCATATATTTT.

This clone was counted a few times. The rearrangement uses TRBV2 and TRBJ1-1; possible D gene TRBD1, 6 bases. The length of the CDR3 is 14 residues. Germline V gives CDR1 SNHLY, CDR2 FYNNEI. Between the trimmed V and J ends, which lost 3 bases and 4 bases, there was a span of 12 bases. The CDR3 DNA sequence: TGTGCCAGCAGTGAGAGGACAGTACGCACTGAAGCTTTCTTT. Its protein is CASSERTVRTEAFF.

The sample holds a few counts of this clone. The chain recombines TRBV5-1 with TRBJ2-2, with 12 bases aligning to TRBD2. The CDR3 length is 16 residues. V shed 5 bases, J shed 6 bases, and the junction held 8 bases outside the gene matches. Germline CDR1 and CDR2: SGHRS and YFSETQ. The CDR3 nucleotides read TGCGCCAGCAGTATACTAGCGGGAGGCGGTTCCGGGGAGCTGTTTTTT. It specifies CASSILAGGGSGELFF. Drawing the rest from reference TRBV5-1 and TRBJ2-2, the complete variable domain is KAGVTQTPRYLIKTRGQQVTLSCSPISGHRSVSWYQQTPGQGLQFLFEYFSETQRNKGNFPGRFSGRQFSNSRSEMNVSTLELGDSALYLCASSILAGGGSGELFFGEGSRLTVL.